What follows are 30 T cell receptor beta chains derived from one specimen sequenced in a study of immune cell composition in non-small cell lung cancer (dated by TCRdb to about 2017). The library was generated by the immunoSEQ multiplex PCR assay. Not all clones reach the TCRdb copy of this immuneACCESS table, which keeps in-frame sequences only. Checked studies attribute under half of the gap to unresolved V genes and leave the rest unexplained. In all, the sample holds 3,500 to 4,500 clones, and roughly 77% of those were seen once. The top ten hold more than 20% of the sample. The sequenced sample was lung tumor tissue. The receptors come from a human donor with non-small cell lung cancer.

J is TRBJ2-1 and V is TRBV7-2, with 14 positions matching TRBD2. The CDR3 consists of 17 residues. J was trimmed by 11 bases and V by 1 base; bases with no gene match: 10. Germline CDR1 is SGHTA and CDR2 is FQGNSA. The CDR3 DNA follows: TGTGCCAGCAGCTTAGTTCCAACCGGGACTAGCGGGGGTAAGCAGTTCTTC. Protein: CASSLVPTGTSGGKQFF.

The chain is built from TRBV2 and TRBJ1-5; TRBD1 might be the D (6 bases). Trimming took off 4 bases at V and 11 bases at J, with 15 bases between the two ends. CDR1 and CDR2 from the germline V gene are SNHLY and FYNNEI. The length of the CDR3 is 13 residues. CDR3 coding DNA: TGTGCCAGCAGTGTCGTTGTCGAGGGGGCCCAGCATTTT. Translation gives CASSVVVEGAQHF.

The chain links TRBV19 to TRBJ2-2; D remains unclear. V shed 3 bases and J shed 11 bases, with 16 bases lying between them. This CDR3 has 14 amino acids. CDR1 LNHDA and CDR2 SQIVND come from the germline V gene (reference sequence). Here the CDR3 reads CASSIAYQESELFF. The CDR3 nucleotides read TGTGCCAGTAGTATCGCGTACCAGGAGAGTGAGCTGTTTTTT.

The V call is TRBV10-3, the J call TRBJ2-1, with 8 nucleotides matching TRBD1. Trimming cost V 4 bases and J 8 bases; bases outside gene matches: 1. The CDR3 has 12 residues. CDR1 and CDR2 from the germline V gene are ENHRY and SYGVKD. The CDR3 DNA reads as TGTGCCATCAGTGTGACAGGGGATGAGCAGTTCTTC. Translation: CAISVTGDEQFF.

By sample fraction, this clone is medium-sized (0.01 to 0.1%). The chain joins TRBV7-9 to TRBJ2-7; TRBD2 is a possible D gene (6 bases). The CDR3 extends over 13 amino acids. Germline V CDR1 and CDR2: SEHNR, FQNEAQ (reference sequence). V lost 4 bases and J lost 2, with 9 bases in between. CDR3 in amino acids: CASSWAGPYEQYF. CDR3 coding DNA: TGTGCCAGCAGCTGGGCGGGGCCCTACGAGCAGTACTTC.

This chain uses TRBV5-5 with TRBJ1-3, with D maybe TRBD1 (5 bases). Germline-derived CDR1 and CDR2 are SGHKS and YYEKEE (reference sequence). The CDR3 totals 14 residues. The ends were cut back, 2 bases at V and 0 bases at J, with 6 bases in the middle. CDR3 bases: TGTGCCAGCAGCTTCGGGGGCTCTGGAAACACCATATATTTT. Translation: CASSFGGSGNTIYF.

The V gene is TRBV14, the J gene TRBJ2-7; D unresolved. There are 15 residues in the CDR3. Between the trimmed V and J ends, which lost 0 bases and 6 bases, there was a span of 15 bases. CDR1 and CDR2 from the germline V gene are SGHDN and FVKESK. The CDR3 region has the DNA TGTGCCAGCAGCCAAGAGGTATTAGTTCGAGGCGAGCAGTACTTC. Residues: CASSQEVLVRGEQYF.

The CDR3: CASSSVQGYNEQFF. The CDR3 DNA follows: TGTGCCAGCAGCTCTGTACAGGGATACAATGAGCAGTTCTTC. This chain joins TRBV7-8 and TRBJ2-1, with D possibly being TRBD1 (6 bases). CDR1 and CDR2 (germline): SGHVS, FQNEAQ. V gave up 4 bases and J gave up 4 bases, with 11 bases separating them. This CDR3 spans 14 amino acids.

The rearrangement uses TRBV30 and TRBJ1-5, with D uncertain. Trimming took off 5 bases at V and 2 bases at J, with 16 bases between the two ends. Germline V gene data show CDR1 as GTSNPN and CDR2 as SVGIG (reference sequence). The CDR3 is made up of 15 amino acids. The CDR3 here is CAWGDLGRGNQPQHF. The CDR3 bases are TGTGCCTGGGGTGACCTCGGTAGGGGCAATCAGCCCCAGCATTTT.

V and J are TRBV5-1 and TRBJ2-3, with a weak D call TRBD1 (5 bases). Germline values: CDR1 SGHRS, CDR2 YFSETQ. The CDR3 contains 14 residues. The V gene lost 1 base and the J gene lost 4 bases, with 10 bases spanning the gap. The CDR3: CASSLLAGSDTQYF. In nucleotides, the CDR3 is TGCGCCAGCAGCTTGTTGGCAGGGTCAGATACGCAGTATTTT. Using reference TRBV5-1 and TRBJ2-3 for the parts outside the CDR3, the full variable domain is KAGVTQTPRYLIKTRGQQVTLSCSPISGHRSVSWYQQTPGQGLQFLFEYFSETQRNKGNFPGRFSGRQFSNSRSEMNVSTLELGDSALYLCASSLLAGSDTQYFGPGTRLTVL.

V gene TRBV4-3 combines with J gene TRBJ1-1; no definite D call. With 6 bases removed from V and 0 bases from J, the gap between germline ends came to 8 bases. Germline values: CDR1 LGHNA, CDR2 YSLEER. The CDR3 length is 13 residues. The CDR3 loop reads CASRRTVNTEAFF. DNA for the CDR3: TGCGCCAGCAGGCGAACAGTGAACACTGAAGCTTTCTTT.

V usage is TRBV4-2 and J usage is TRBJ1-1; 9 bases align to TRBD1. CDR1 LGHNA and CDR2 YNFKEQ come from the germline V gene. The CDR3 sequence is 20 residues long. Trimming cost V 2 bases and J 4 bases; bases outside gene matches: 20. CDR3 bases: TGTGCCAGCAGCCAAAGCCCGCCGTCCTTGACAGGGGGGGCATTCACTGAAGCTTTCTTT. Translation: CASSQSPPSLTGGAFTEAFF.

V gene TRBV6-6 combines with J gene TRBJ1-6; D is possibly TRBD1 (6 bases). This CDR3 has 13 residues. The germline V gene has CDR1 MNHNY and CDR2 SVGAGI (reference sequence). The V gene lost 4 bases and the J gene lost 6 bases, with 7 bases spanning the gap. The CDR3 bases are TGTGCCAGCAGTTCACAGGGTAATTCACCCCTCCACTTT. It encodes CASSSQGNSPLHF.

J is TRBJ2-2 and V is TRBV5-6; D gene ambiguous. Trimming took 2 bases from V and 7 from J, leaving 18 bases between them. Germline V gene data show CDR1 as SGHDT and CDR2 as YYEEEE. The CDR3 is made up of 16 amino acids. The CDR3 DNA is TGTGCCAGCAGCTTCCCGCAGGTGACATCAGGCGGGGAGCTGTTTTTT. Translating it yields CASSFPQVTSGGELFF.

V gene TRBV6-6 combines with J gene TRBJ2-1; 7 nucleotides agree with TRBD1. V lost 2 bases and J lost 8; bases outside the gene matches: 9. The CDR3 extends over 15 amino acids. Germline loops: CDR1 MNHNY, CDR2 SVGAGI (reference sequence). CDR3 nucleotide sequence: TGTGCCAGCAGTTACGCAAAAGGACAGGTCGATGAGCAGTTCTTC. Encoded protein: CASSYAKGQVDEQFF.

Within the sample, this clone is large (0.1 to 1%). The gene calls are TRBV28 and TRBJ1-5; D is undetermined. Germline CDR1 and CDR2: MDHEN and SYDVKM. V was trimmed by 2 bases and J by 11 bases, leaving 13 bases between them. The CDR3 spans 13 residues. CDR3 sequence: CASSLMGRSAQHF. CDR3 coding DNA: TGTGCCAGCAGTTTAATGGGCAGGTCGGCCCAGCATTTT.

This chain joins TRBV11-2 and TRBJ2-7; D unclear. CDR3 length: 11 residues. V was cut by 5 bases and J by 0 bases, with 2 bases left in between. Germline V gene data show CDR1 as SGHAT and CDR2 as FQNNGV. CDR3 amino acids: CASSNSYEQYF. The CDR3 DNA follows: TGTGCCAGCAGCAACTCCTACGAGCAGTACTTC.

This clone was observed a few times. This rearrangement joins TRBV14 to TRBJ2-5; 10 nucleotides agree with TRBD2. Germline CDR1 and CDR2: SGHDN and FVKESK. This CDR3 contains 15 residues. The V segment lost 1 base and the J segment 13 bases; nucleotides outside the gene matches: 12. The CDR3 spells CASSQVQSGRAQAYF. The CDR3, as DNA: TGTGCCAGCAGCCAAGTCCAGAGCGGGAGGGCCCAGGCGTACTTC.

The chain links TRBV7-2 to TRBJ2-1; 10 bases are shared with TRBD2. The length of the CDR3 is 16 residues. Germline trimming cut 5 bases from V and 9 bases from J; bases unmatched to any gene: 13. CDR1 is SGHTA, CDR2 FQGNSA, per germline. Written as DNA, the CDR3 is TGTGCCAGCAGCGGACGAGGAGCGGGAGGGTCCAGTGAGCAGTTCTTC. It specifies CASSGRGAGGSSEQFF. The whole variable domain, filled in from reference TRBV7-2 and TRBJ2-1, reads GAGVSQSPSNKVTEKGKDVELRCDPISGHTALYWYRQSLGQGLEFLIYFQGNSAPDKSGLPSDRFSAERTGGSVSTLTIQRTQQEDSAVYLCASSGRGAGGSSEQFFGPGTRLTVL.

V is TRBV11-2 and J is TRBJ1-2; no firm D call. CDR3 length equals 14 residues. Germline V gene data show CDR1 as SGHAT and CDR2 as FQNNGV. Trimming stripped 3 bases from V and 2 bases from J, with 10 bases between. The CDR3 region is CASSFSGYNYGYTF. The CDR3 DNA is TGTGCCAGCAGCTTCTCGGGATACAACTATGGCTACACCTTC.

The chain is built from TRBV7-3 and TRBJ2-3; maybe TRBD2 (5 bases). Trimming removed 3 bases at V and 1 base at J, with 20 bases between. The CDR3 length is 18 residues. In germline, CDR1 is SGHTA, CDR2 FQGTGA. Here the CDR3 DNA reads TGTGCCAGCAGCTTCCGGCCGGGGATGATCCCGGGCACAGATACGCAGTATTTT. This translates into CASSFRPGMIPGTDTQYF.

The V and J genes are TRBV4-1 and TRBJ1-1; 9 positions match TRBD1. The V gene's germline CDR1 is MGHRA and CDR2 YSYEKL. This CDR3 is 13 amino acids long. J was trimmed by 1 base and V by 11 bases; bases with no gene match: 5. The CDR3 DNA sequence: TGCGCCTCCACAGGGGGCGCGAACACTGAAGCTTTCTTT. Translating gives CASTGGANTEAFF.

This clone was recorded only once. The chain is built from TRBV7-9 and TRBJ1-5; possible D gene TRBD1, 5 bases. In germline, CDR1 is SEHNR, CDR2 FQNEAQ (reference sequence). There are 19 residues in the CDR3. Trimming took off 5 bases at V and 0 bases at J, with 23 bases between the two ends. In DNA form, the CDR3 reads TGTGCCAGCAGCCTAGTTTGGTCACAGGCGCTCTATAGCAATCAGCCCCAGCATTTT. This translates into CASSLVWSQALYSNQPQHF. Using reference TRBV7-9 and TRBJ1-5 for the parts outside the CDR3, the full variable domain is DTGVSQNPRHKITKRGQNVTFRCDPISEHNRLYWYRQTLGQGPEFLTYFQNEAQLEKSRLLSDRFSAERPKGSFSTLEIQRTEQGDSAMYLCASSLVWSQALYSNQPQHFGDGTRLSIL.

The rearrangement uses TRBV29-1 and TRBJ2-3; 10 bases are shared with TRBD2. The length of the CDR3 is 14 residues. V trimming: 6 bases; J trimming: 2 bases; junction bases outside the gene matches: 5. CDR1 is SQVTM, CDR2 ANQGSEA, per germline. The CDR3, as DNA: TGCAGCGTCCATAGCGGGAGGAACACAGATACGCAGTATTTT. It codes for CSVHSGRNTDTQYF.

This clone was counted between two and nine times. The rearrangement uses TRBV27 and TRBJ2-1; 8 bases are a match to TRBD2. Trimming removed 5 bases from V and 4 bases from J; junction bases left unmatched: 7. The CDR3 is 15 residues long. Germline V gene lookup returns CDR1 MNHEY and CDR2 SMNVEV (reference sequence). The CDR3 is CASSAGGARYNEQFF. CDR3 bases: TGTGCCAGCAGTGCCGGGGGGGCTAGGTACAATGAGCAGTTCTTC.

The chain couples TRBV10-3 to TRBJ2-6; D uncertain. Trimming removed 7 bases from V and 0 bases from J, with 13 bases in between. Germline lookup yields CDR1 ENHRY and CDR2 SYGVKD. The CDR3 has 16 residues. The CDR3 nucleotides are TGTGCCATCACGGCAGGAGAGAGCTCTGGGGCCAACGTCCTGACTTTC. Amino acids: CAITAGESSGANVLTF.

The chain couples TRBV11-3 to TRBJ2-7, with D perhaps matching TRBD1 (6 bases). Germline loops: CDR1 SGHNT, CDR2 YENEEA. V was trimmed by 5 bases and J by 6 bases, leaving 11 bases between them. This CDR3 contains 12 residues. The CDR3 reads CASSEQGREQYF. The DNA for the CDR3 is TGTGCCAGCAGCGAACAGGGTCGCGAGCAGTACTTC.

The chain links TRBV7-3 to TRBJ1-6; D remains unclear. Germline V CDR1 and CDR2: SGHTA, FQGTGA. With 2 bases removed from V and 1 base from J, the gap between germline ends came to 6 bases. The CDR3 sequence is 15 residues long. CDR3 in amino acids: CASSLDKSYNSPLHF. CDR3 sequence (DNA): TGTGCCAGCAGCTTAGACAAATCCTATAATTCACCCCTCCACTTT. Complete variable domain (other parts from reference TRBV7-3 and TRBJ1-6): GAGVSQTPSNKVTEKGKYVELRCDPISGHTALYWYRQSLGQGPEFLIYFQGTGAADDSGLPNDRFFAVRPEGSVSTLKIQRTERGDSAVYLCASSLDKSYNSPLHFGNGTRLTVT.

The chain is built from TRBV4-2 and TRBJ2-7; 11 bases line up with TRBD1. The germline gives CDR1 LGHNA, CDR2 YNFKEQ. This CDR3 is built from 17 residues. Trimming cost V 2 bases and J 5 bases; bases outside gene matches: 11. CDR3 DNA: TGTGCCAGCAGCCAACGGACCCACCGGACAGGGGGCCACGAGCAGTACTTC. Translated: CASSQRTHRTGGHEQYF.

The rearrangement links TRBV6-1 to TRBJ2-1, with 10 bases lining up with TRBD2. Germline V gives CDR1 MNHNS, CDR2 SASEGT. Unmatched junction bases numbered 12, after V lost 4 bases and J lost 9 bases. This CDR3 has 16 amino acids. This chain's CDR3 is CASSAGTSDNVGEQFF. DNA for the CDR3: TGTGCCAGCAGTGCTGGGACTAGCGACAATGTCGGTGAGCAGTTCTTC.